What follows describes a single T cell receptor (beta chain). Its target is not known. Profiling relied on immunoSEQ multiplex PCR, and the TCRdb table lists in-frame clones only, not all of them. Here the sample spans more than 95,000 clones, roughly 90% being singletons. This specimen comes from a study of graft-versus-host responses after intestinal transplantation. The CDR3 runs to 15 residues. The ends lost 2 bases at V and 9 bases at J; junction bases unmatched: 10. Per the germline V gene, CDR1 is MGHRA and CDR2 is YSYEKL. The material was unstimulated CD4+ T cells sorted from spleen or lymph node cells, obtained before intestinal transplant. The sequence derives from a human donor who received an intestinal transplant. The V and J genes are TRBV4-1 and TRBJ2-5, with 9 bases fitting TRBD1. As DNA, the CDR3 is TGCGCCAGCAGCCAACCTAGGGACAGGGAAAGGGCCCAGTACTTC. It is translated as CASSQPRDRERAQYF.